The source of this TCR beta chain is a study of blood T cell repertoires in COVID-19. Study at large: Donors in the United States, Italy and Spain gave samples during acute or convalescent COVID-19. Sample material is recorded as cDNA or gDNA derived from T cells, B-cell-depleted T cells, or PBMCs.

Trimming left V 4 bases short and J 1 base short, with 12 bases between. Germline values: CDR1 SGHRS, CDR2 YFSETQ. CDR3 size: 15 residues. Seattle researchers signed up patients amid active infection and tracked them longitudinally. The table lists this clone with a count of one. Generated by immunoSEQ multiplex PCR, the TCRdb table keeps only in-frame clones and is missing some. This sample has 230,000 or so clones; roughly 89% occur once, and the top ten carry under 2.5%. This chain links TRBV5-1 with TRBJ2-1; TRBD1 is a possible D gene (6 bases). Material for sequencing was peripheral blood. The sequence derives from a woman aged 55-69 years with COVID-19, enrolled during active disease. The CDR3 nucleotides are TGCGCCAGCAGCCTACAGGGACCTTCCTACAATGAGCAGTTCTTC. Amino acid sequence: CASSLQGPSYNEQFF.